This TCR beta chain came from a study of blood T cell repertoires in COVID-19. On the study more broadly: There were acute and convalescent COVID-19 samples, and they came from the United States, Italy and Spain. Sources were T cells, B-cell-depleted T cells, or PBMCs; the material itself was cDNA or gDNA.

The repertoire was sequenced with immunoSEQ multiplex PCR; TCRdb's copy has only in-frame clones and lacks some. The table includes hundreds of thousands of clones, roughly nine tenths detected once. The ends lost 2 bases at V and 1 base at J; junction bases unmatched: 4. CDR1 SGHRS and CDR2 YFSETQ come from the germline V gene. This CDR3 spans 15 amino acids. The receptor comes from a man aged 25 to 40 who had recovered from COVID-19. The chain joins TRBV5-1 to TRBJ2-7, with 9 bases identical to TRBD2. Sequences were obtained from PBMCs or T cells enriched from blood (not recorded which). In DNA form, the CDR3 reads TGCGCCAGCAGCTTTGCGGGAGGGGGATCCTACGAGCAGTACTTC. Encoded protein: CASSFAGGGSYEQYF.